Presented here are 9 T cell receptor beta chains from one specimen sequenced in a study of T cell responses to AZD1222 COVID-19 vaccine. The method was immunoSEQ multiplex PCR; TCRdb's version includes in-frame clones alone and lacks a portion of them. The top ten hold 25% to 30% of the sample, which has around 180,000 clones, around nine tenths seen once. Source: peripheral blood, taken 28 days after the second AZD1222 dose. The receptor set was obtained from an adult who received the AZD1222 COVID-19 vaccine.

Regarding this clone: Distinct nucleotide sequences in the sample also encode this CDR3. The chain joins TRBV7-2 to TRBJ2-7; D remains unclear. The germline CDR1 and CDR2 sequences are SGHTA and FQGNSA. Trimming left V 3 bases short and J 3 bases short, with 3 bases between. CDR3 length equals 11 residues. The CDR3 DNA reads TGTGCCAGCAGCTTCGACTACGAGCAGTACTTC. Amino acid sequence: CASSFDYEQYF.

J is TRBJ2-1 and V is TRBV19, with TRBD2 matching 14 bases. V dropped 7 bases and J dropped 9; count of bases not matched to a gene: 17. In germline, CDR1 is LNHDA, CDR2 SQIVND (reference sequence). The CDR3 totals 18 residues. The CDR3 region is CASNAPAGLAGERGEQFF. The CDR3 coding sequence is TGTGCCAGTAATGCCCCGGCGGGACTAGCGGGAGAGAGGGGTGAGCAGTTCTTC. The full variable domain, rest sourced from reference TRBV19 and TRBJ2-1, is DGGITQSPKYLFRKEGQNVTLSCEQNLNHDAMYWYRQDPGQGLRLIYYSQIVNDFQKGDIAEGYSVSREKKESFPLTVTSAQKNPTAFYLCASNAPAGLAGERGEQFFGPGTRLTVL.

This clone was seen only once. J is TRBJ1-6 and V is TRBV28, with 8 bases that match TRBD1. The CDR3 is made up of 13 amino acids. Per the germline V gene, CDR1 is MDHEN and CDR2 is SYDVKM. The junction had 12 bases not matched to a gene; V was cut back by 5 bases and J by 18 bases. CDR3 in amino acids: CASSTTGGIRYHF. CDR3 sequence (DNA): TGTGCCAGCAGTACCACAGGGGGAATAAGGTACCACTTT.

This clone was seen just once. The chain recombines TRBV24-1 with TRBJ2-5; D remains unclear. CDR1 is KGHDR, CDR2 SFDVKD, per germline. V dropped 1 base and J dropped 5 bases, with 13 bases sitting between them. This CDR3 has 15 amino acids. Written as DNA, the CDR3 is TGTGCCACCAGTGATTTTCGTGACCTTGGGGAGACCCAGTACTTC. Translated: CATSDFRDLGETQYF.

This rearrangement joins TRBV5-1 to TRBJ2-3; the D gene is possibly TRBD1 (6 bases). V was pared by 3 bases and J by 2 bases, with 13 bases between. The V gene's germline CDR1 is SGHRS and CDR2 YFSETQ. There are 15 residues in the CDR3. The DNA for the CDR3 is TGCGCCAGCAGCTCGACGGGACAAAACACAGATACGCAGTATTTT. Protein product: CASSSTGQNTDTQYF.

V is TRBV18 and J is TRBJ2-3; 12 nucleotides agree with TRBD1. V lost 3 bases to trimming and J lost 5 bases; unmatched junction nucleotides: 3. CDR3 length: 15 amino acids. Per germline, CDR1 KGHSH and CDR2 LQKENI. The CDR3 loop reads CASSPGQGAGDTQYF. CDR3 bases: TGTGCCAGCTCACCGGGACAGGGGGCAGGAGATACGCAGTATTTT.

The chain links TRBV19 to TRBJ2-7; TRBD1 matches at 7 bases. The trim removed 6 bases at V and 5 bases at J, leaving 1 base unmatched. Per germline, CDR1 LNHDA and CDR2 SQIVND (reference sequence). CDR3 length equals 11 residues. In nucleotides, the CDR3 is TGTGCCAGTAGGACAGGGAACGAGCAGTACTTC. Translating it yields CASRTGNEQYF.

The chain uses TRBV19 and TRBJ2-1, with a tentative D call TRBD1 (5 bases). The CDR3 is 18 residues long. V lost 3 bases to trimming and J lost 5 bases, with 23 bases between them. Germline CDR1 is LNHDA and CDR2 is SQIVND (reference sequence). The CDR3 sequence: CASSMWADQGFRDNEQFF. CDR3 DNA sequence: TGTGCCAGTAGTATGTGGGCCGATCAAGGGTTCAGGGACAATGAGCAGTTCTTC.

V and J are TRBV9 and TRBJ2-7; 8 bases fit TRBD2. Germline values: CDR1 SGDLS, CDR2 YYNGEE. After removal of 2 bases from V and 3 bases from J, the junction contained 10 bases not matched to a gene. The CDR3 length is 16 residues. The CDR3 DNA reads TGTGCCAGCAGCGTGGGGGTGGTAGCGGGACGCTACGAGCAGTACTTC. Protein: CASSVGVVAGRYEQYF. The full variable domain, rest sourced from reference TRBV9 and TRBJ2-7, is DSGVTQTPKHLITATGQRVTLRCSPRSGDLSVYWYQQSLDQGLQFLIQYYNGEERAKGNILERFSAQQFPDLHSELNLSSLELGDSALYFCASSVGVVAGRYEQYFGPGTRLTVT.